Listed below are T cell receptor beta chains from one sample, sequenced in a study of blood T cells in healthy people across ages. One entry per CDR3 protein results from TCRdb running MiXCR on the 5' RACE reads. The sample contains 720,000 or so distinct CDR3 sequences, approximately 40% of which appear only once. The sequenced sample was blood. The receptor source for this set is an elderly man in good health. Each CDR3 is given with its conserved first and last residue. The D gene is left open where the match is weak. The listing skips clone size in some rows; elsewhere it reads once, few, many or a size class.

clone_size d_call j_call v_call cdr3_nt cdr3_aa
. TRBD2 TRBJ2-7 TRBV7-9 TGTGCCAGCGGAGAGCCGGGACTAGGAGCCTACGAGCAGTACTTC CASGEPGLGAYEQYF
. . TRBJ2-2 TRBV6-2/TRBV6-3 TGTGCCAGCAGTTCTGGTGGGGCGCTTAACACCGGGGAGCTGTTTTTT CASSSGGALNTGELFF
. . TRBJ2-2 TRBV12-3/TRBV12-4 TGTGCCAGCAGTCGACAGTGGGACACCGGGGAGCTGTTTTTT CASSRQWDTGELFF
. . TRBJ2-2 TRBV12-3/TRBV12-4 TGTGCCAGCAGTCTCGGGCCCCCAAGTACCGGGGAGCTGTTTTTT CASSLGPPSTGELFF
few . TRBJ2-7 TRBV20-1 TGCAGTGCTAGGGACCTAACAGGCGAGCAGTACTTC CSARDLTGEQYF
. . TRBJ2-7 TRBV7-9 TGTGCCAGCAGCTTAGGGTCAGACTACGAGCAGTACTTC CASSLGSDYEQYF
. TRBD1 TRBJ2-5 TRBV24-1 TGTGCCACCAGTGTGCAGGGGGCGAGAGAGACCCAGTACTTC CATSVQGARETQYF
many . TRBJ1-2 TRBV5-1 TGCGCCAGCAGCCCCGGACTAAACCCGGCGGGCTACACCTTC CASSPGLNPAGYTF
. TRBD1 TRBJ2-6 TRBV24-1 TGTGCCACCAGTGAAAACGACAGGGCTGGGGCCAACGTCCTGACTTTC CATSENDRAGANVLTF
few TRBD1 TRBJ2-7 TRBV5-5 TGTGCCAGCAGCTTGTCGGGACAGAACTCCTACGAGCAGTACTTC CASSLSGQNSYEQYF
few . TRBJ2-2 TRBV6-2/TRBV6-3 TGTGCCAGCAGAAATGGCGACACCGGGGAGCTGTTTTTT CASRNGDTGELFF
. . TRBJ2-5 TRBV24-1 TGTGCCACCAGTGTGCCTACCGGAGGGACCCAGTACTTC CATSVPTGGTQYF
. . TRBJ1-5 TRBV20-1 TGCAGTGCTAGTGGACAGCCGGGGGTGAGCAATCAGCCCCAGCATTTT CSASGQPGVSNQPQHF
. . TRBJ1-5 TRBV21-1 TGTGCCAGCAGCCGAGACAGCAACAATCAGCCCCAGCATTTT CASSRDSNNQPQHF
. TRBD2 TRBJ2-3 TRBV29-1 TGCAGCGTTGAAGACACTAGCGGGGGCACAGATACGCAGTATTTT CSVEDTSGGTDTQYF
few TRBD1 TRBJ2-1 TRBV29-1 TGCAGCGTTGATTCCGCAGGGGGCGCGTACAATGAGCAGTTCTTC CSVDSAGGAYNEQFF
. TRBD2 TRBJ2-1 TRBV24-1 TGTGCCACCAGTGATGGAGCGGGGACCAATGAGCAGTTCTTC CATSDGAGTNEQFF
many TRBD2 TRBJ2-5 TRBV4-2 TGTGCCAGCAGCCCACGGGGGGGCCAAGAGACCCAGTACTTC CASSPRGGQETQYF
. . TRBJ1-2 TRBV20-1 TGCAGTGCTTCCCCAGAGGGGTATTCTGGCTACACCTTC CSASPEGYSGYTF
many . TRBJ2-3 TRBV29-1 TGCAGCGTTGAGGTTAGGGATACGCAGTATTTT CSVEVRDTQYF
. TRBD2 TRBJ2-3 TRBV5-1 TGCGCCAGCGGCTTGGGTCTCTCCGGGACTAGAAACACAGATACGCAGTATTTT CASGLGLSGTRNTDTQYF
many TRBD2 TRBJ2-3 TRBV29-1 TGCAGCGTCCAAGGACTAGCGGAAACTAGCACAGATACGCAGTATTTT CSVQGLAETSTDTQYF
. . TRBJ1-4 TRBV28 TGTGCCAGCAGACCGGACAGTTACAATGAAAAACTGTTTTTT CASRPDSYNEKLFF
. TRBD1 TRBJ1-1 TRBV20-1 TGCAGGCTGTCCGGACAGGGCAGATCGGACACTGAAGCTTTCTTT CRLSGQGRSDTEAFF
. . TRBJ2-5 TRBV21-1 TGTGCCAGCTTCTCGATTCGGGGACCCCTGAGGTTAGAGACCCAGTACTTC CASFSIRGPLRLETQYF